This TCR beta chain came from a study of cytomegalovirus exposure and HLA in healthy donors. This clone has only a few counts. Primers included in the PCR were 60 Vbeta and 13 Jbeta primers. Measured with immunoSEQ multiplex PCR; TCRdb has only the in-frame clones, and not every one. The repertoire holds approximately 89,000 clones, with roughly 76% as singletons. The clonotype originates from a female donor in good health and CMV-seronegative. Sequenced input: PBMCs.

The DNA for the CDR3 is TGCGCCAGCAGCTTGGAGGGGACAAGCAATCAGCCCCAGCATTTT. It specifies CASSLEGTSNQPQHF. J is TRBJ1-5 and V is TRBV5-1; a weak D match, TRBD1 (6 bases). V was clipped by 0 bases and J by 1 base, with 8 bases between them. Germline lookup yields CDR1 SGHRS and CDR2 YFSETQ. This CDR3 has 15 amino acids.